This TCR beta chain was recovered during a study of molecular identifiers for immune sequencing clone quantification. This clonotype was recorded at least ten times. In TCRdb, the PCR reads were re-called with MiXCR into one record per CDR3 protein. The sample records 35,000 to 45,000 distinct CDR3 sequences, under 20% being singletons. Trimming took off 5 bases at V and 1 base at J, with 12 bases between the two ends. Germline CDR1 LGHNA, CDR2 YNFKEQ. The CDR3 covers 15 residues. The chain recombines TRBV4-2 with TRBJ2-4; D unresolved. The specimen sequenced was naive CD8+ T cells from blood, with Jurkat cell RNA spiked in. The sample's subset: FACS-sorted CD8+CD4-CCR7+CD45RA+ naive T cells. The sequence was obtained from a human donor in good health. Some libraries in this study had Jurkat cell RNA spiked in. The CDR3, as DNA: TGTGCCAGCAGCGCCTCCATAGGGGCCAAAAACATTCAGTACTTC. Protein sequence: CASSASIGAKNIQYF.